This T cell receptor beta chain was captured by sequencing in a study of CD8 T cells in ankylosing spondylitis. TCRdb reanalysed the 5' RACE reads using MiXCR and keeps one entry per CDR3 protein. This sample has about 340,000 distinct CDR3 sequences, with 14% to 15% found just once. Study-level points and caveats: Disease-linked clones reportedly concentrated significantly in matched ankylosing spondylitis synovial fluid.

As concerns this clonotype: Antigen: not known.

The source of this sequence is a male donor with ankylosing spondylitis or in good health (not recorded which). Source material: blood, either unsorted or a sorted T cell fraction (not recorded which).

CDR3 amino acids: CSARGGETQYF. CDR3 nucleotides: TGCAGTGCTAGAGGAGGGGAGACCCAGTACTTC. V and J are TRBV20-1 and TRBJ2-5; TRBD2 might be the D (5 bases). Germline V gene sequence: CDR1 DFQATT, CDR2 SNEGSKA (reference sequence). V lost 1 base and J lost 5, with 5 bases in between. The CDR3 extends over 11 amino acids.